A single sample is the source of the 24 T cell receptor beta chains below, sequenced in a study of blood T cell repertoires in COVID-19. Generated by immunoSEQ multiplex PCR, the TCRdb table keeps only in-frame clones and is missing some. The sample contains 150,000 to 200,000 clones, 85% to 90% of which appear only once. Source material: peripheral blood. All receptors derive from a woman under 30 who had recovered from COVID-19.

The V and J genes are TRBV15 and TRBJ2-3; a possible D gene is TRBD1 (6 bases). The germline V gene encodes CDR1 LNHNV and CDR2 YYDKDF (reference sequence). The CDR3 has 14 residues. The V gene lost 0 bases and the J gene lost 5 bases, with 9 bases spanning the gap. DNA for the CDR3: TGTGCCACCAGCAGAGATCTCAGGGGAGATACGCAGTATTTT. This sequence encodes CATSRDLRGDTQYF.

The V gene is TRBV2, the J gene TRBJ1-4, with D possibly matching TRBD1 (5 bases). This CDR3 contains 13 residues. Germline loops: CDR1 SNHLY, CDR2 FYNNEI. Trimming removed 10 bases at V and 4 bases at J, with 13 bases between. The CDR3 DNA sequence: TGTGCCACCATGCCAGGGCATAATGAAAAACTGTTTTTT. Its protein product is CATMPGHNEKLFF.

This clone appeared once. The chain joins TRBV28 to TRBJ1-1, with 8 bases aligning to TRBD1. Losses at the gene ends were 2 bases for V and 7 bases for J; bases not matched to a gene: 3. CDR3 size: 13 residues. CDR1 is MDHEN, CDR2 SYDVKM, per germline. The DNA of the CDR3 is TGTGCCAGCAGTTTAAGGGGACAGGTTGAAGCTTTCTTT. It encodes CASSLRGQVEAFF.

This chain links TRBV4-1 with TRBJ2-7; D is perhaps TRBD2 (5 bases). Germline values: CDR1 MGHRA, CDR2 YSYEKL. V lost 2 bases to trimming and J lost 4 bases, with 24 bases between them. CDR3 length: 18 amino acids. The CDR3 protein is CASSQFLPLDSQIYEQYF. DNA for the CDR3: TGCGCCAGCAGCCAATTTCTCCCCCTGGACTCCCAGATATACGAGCAGTACTTC.

The CDR3 region is CSVEDRTDWLPRDEQFF. The CDR3 DNA reads TGCAGCGTTGAAGATCGTACCGACTGGCTCCCGAGGGATGAGCAGTTCTTC. V gene TRBV29-1 combines with J gene TRBJ2-1, with D tentatively TRBD2 (5 bases). In germline, CDR1 is SQVTM, CDR2 ANQGSEA. The CDR3 has 17 amino acids. V was cut by 0 bases and J by 8 bases, with 23 bases left in between.

The rearrangement uses TRBV3-1 (or the pseudogene TRBV3-2) and TRBJ2-2; D gene unclear. The CDR3 runs to 14 residues. Germline CDR1 and CDR2: LGHDT and YNNKEL (reference sequence). Trimming pared 4 bases from V and 1 base from J, leaving 7 bases between. CDR3 sequence reads: CASSPYVNTGELFF. CDR3 DNA sequence: TGTGCCAGCAGCCCCTACGTGAACACCGGGGAGCTGTTTTTT.

This clone appeared a single time. The chain is built from TRBV27 and TRBJ1-2, with 7 positions matching TRBD1. CDR3 length: 13 residues. Germline V CDR1 and CDR2: MNHEY, SMNVEV (reference sequence). V lost 5 bases, J lost 6 bases, and 6 bases stayed unmatched. In DNA form, the CDR3 reads TGTGCCAGCAGTCAGGGGGGCAACGATGGCTACACCTTC. Residues: CASSQGGNDGYTF.

This rearrangement joins TRBV30 to TRBJ1-2; TRBD1 aligns across 7 bases. Germline CDR1 GTSNPN, CDR2 SVGIG (reference sequence). This CDR3 has 13 amino acids. J lost 8 bases, V lost 4 bases, and 10 bases had no gene match. In DNA, the CDR3 is TGTGCCTGGACAGGGGGGACCCGAGGGGGCTACACCTTC. Residues: CAWTGGTRGGYTF.

Only a few counts were recorded for this clone. The chain combines TRBV28 with TRBJ2-1; the match to TRBD2 covers 10 bases. Germline V gives CDR1 MDHEN, CDR2 SYDVKM. V shed 5 bases and J 10 bases; nucleotides not matched to a gene: 2. This CDR3 is 12 amino acids long. CDR3 nucleotide sequence: TGTGCCAGCAGTCAACTAGCGGGGGAGCAGTTCTTC. It encodes CASSQLAGEQFF.

This chain uses TRBV27 with TRBJ1-2; perhaps TRBD1 as D (5 bases). The CDR3 sequence is 15 residues long. The germline V gene has CDR1 MNHEY and CDR2 SMNVEV (reference sequence). Trimming removed 3 bases at V and 0 bases at J, with 11 bases between. The CDR3 sequence: CASSFAGGANYGYTF. CDR3 DNA: TGTGCCAGCAGTTTTGCGGGGGGAGCTAACTATGGCTACACCTTC.

The V gene is TRBV7-2, the J gene TRBJ2-1, with a weak D call TRBD2 (7 bases). Trimming removed 2 bases from V and 7 bases from J, with 12 bases in between. This CDR3 spans 14 amino acids. Germline V CDR1 and CDR2: SGHTA, FQGNSA. The CDR3 nucleotides are TGTGCCAGCAGCTTAACGGCGGGGGCGAATGAGCAGTTCTTC. Amino acid sequence: CASSLTAGANEQFF. Filled out from reference TRBV7-2 and TRBJ2-1, the complete variable domain reads GAGVSQSPSNKVTEKGKDVELRCDPISGHTALYWYRQSLGQGLEFLIYFQGNSAPDKSGLPSDRFSAERTGGSVSTLTIQRTQQEDSAVYLCASSLTAGANEQFFGPGTRLTVL.

The chain is built from TRBV6-5 and TRBJ2-3; tentative D call: TRBD2 (6 bases). This CDR3 has 15 residues. The germline V gene encodes CDR1 MNHEY and CDR2 SVGAGI. The germline V and J ends were trimmed by 0 bases and 11 bases, with 18 bases remaining between them. CDR3 protein: CASSYSRGGEFRQYF. CDR3 coding DNA: TGTGCCAGCAGTTACTCTCGAGGAGGGGAGTTCAGGCAGTATTTT.

The chain has TRBV7-2 and TRBJ2-3, with D maybe TRBD2 (6 bases). Germline CDR1 is SGHTA and CDR2 is FQGNSA. This CDR3 spans 14 amino acids. V shed 5 bases and J shed 1 base, with 10 bases lying between them. The CDR3 sequence is CASSLLAGTDTQYF. CDR3 DNA sequence: TGTGCCAGCAGCCTTTTAGCGGGCACAGATACGCAGTATTTT.

The chain combines TRBV14 with TRBJ2-1; perhaps TRBD2 as D (5 bases). The CDR3 covers 15 residues. CDR1 is SGHDN, CDR2 FVKESK, per germline. Trimming took off 4 bases at V and 4 bases at J, with 14 bases between the two ends. This chain's CDR3 is CASSPYRGPYNEQFF. As DNA, the CDR3 is TGTGCCAGCAGCCCGTATCGCGGGCCTTACAATGAGCAGTTCTTC.

The rearrangement uses TRBV7-2 and TRBJ1-3, with 9 nucleotides matching TRBD1. The junction had 14 bases not matched to a gene; V was cut back by 4 bases and J by 7 bases. Germline CDR1 is SGHTA and CDR2 is FQGNSA. The CDR3 is 17 amino acids. The CDR3 nucleotides read TGTGCCAGCAGCTCCTCCTTCGGACAGGGGACTATCAACACCATATATTTT. Translation: CASSSSFGQGTINTIYF. Combining the CDR3 with reference TRBV7-2 and TRBJ1-3 gives the whole variable domain GAGVSQSPSNKVTEKGKDVELRCDPISGHTALYWYRQSLGQGLEFLIYFQGNSAPDKSGLPSDRFSAERTGGSVSTLTIQRTQQEDSAVYLCASSSSFGQGTINTIYFGEGSWLTVV.

There are a few counts of this clone. The chain links TRBV9 to TRBJ1-1, with TRBD1 matching over 8 bases. Losses at the gene ends were 3 bases for V and 3 bases for J; bases not matched to a gene: 7. Germline CDR1 reads SGDLS; CDR2 reads YYNGEE. The CDR3 extends over 15 amino acids. Here the CDR3 DNA reads TGTGCCAGCAGCGAGCCGGGACAGGAGCACACTGAAGCTTTCTTT. Protein sequence: CASSEPGQEHTEAFF. Supplemented by reference TRBV9 and TRBJ1-1, the full variable domain reads DSGVTQTPKHLITATGQRVTLRCSPRSGDLSVYWYQQSLDQGLQFLIQYYNGEERAKGNILERFSAQQFPDLHSELNLSSLELGDSALYFCASSEPGQEHTEAFFGQGTRLTVV.

The V and J genes are TRBV7-2 and TRBJ2-7; 10 bases match TRBD2. CDR3 length: 17 amino acids. The V segment lost 5 bases and the J segment 6 bases; nucleotides outside the gene matches: 16. Germline assignment: CDR1 SGHTA and CDR2 FQGNSA. Here the CDR3 reads CASSAGLALTFPREQYF. In nucleotides, the CDR3 is TGTGCCAGCAGCGCGGGACTAGCGCTTACCTTTCCCCGCGAGCAGTACTTC.

There are a few counts of this clone. This chain connects TRBV6-5 to TRBJ2-5, with D possibly TRBD2 on 6 matching bases. Deletions cut 10 bases from V and 1 base from J, with 10 bases between. The germline CDR1 and CDR2 sequences are MNHEY and SVGAGI. This CDR3 contains 12 residues. The CDR3: CATASVQETQYF. The CDR3 DNA follows: TGTGCCACCGCTAGCGTCCAAGAGACCCAGTACTTC.

The gene calls are TRBV24-1 and TRBJ1-2, with 8 nucleotides matching TRBD1. The ends lost 3 bases at V and 8 bases at J; junction bases unmatched: 31. Germline lookup yields CDR1 KGHDR and CDR2 SFDVKD. The CDR3 extends over 22 amino acids. In DNA, the CDR3 is TGTGCCACCAGTGATCACGGTTGGACAGGGCCACTAACTATATCGACAATCGTGGGCTACACCTTC. Translated: CATSDHGWTGPLTISTIVGYTF.

The chain joins TRBV7-3 to TRBJ1-6, with unresolved D. V lost 2 bases, J lost 3 bases, and 8 bases lay in between. Germline CDR1 and CDR2: SGHTA and FQGTGA. The CDR3 extends over 15 amino acids. As DNA, the CDR3 is TGTGCCAGCAGCTTAGCCGGGAACTATAATTCACCCCTCCACTTT. Amino acid sequence: CASSLAGNYNSPLHF.

This chain uses TRBV2 with TRBJ2-7, with 11 positions matching TRBD2. V shed 6 bases, J shed 3 bases, and the junction held 4 bases outside the gene matches. Germline CDR1 reads SNHLY; CDR2 reads FYNNEI. This CDR3 contains 14 residues. CDR3 sequence: CASSRLAGSYEQYV. Written as DNA, the CDR3 is TGTGCCAGCAGCCGACTAGCGGGAAGCTACGAGCAGTACGTC.

The chain recombines TRBV4-3 with TRBJ1-6, with a possible D match to TRBD1 (5 bases). Germline CDR1 is LGHNA and CDR2 is YSLEER. The CDR3 contains 16 residues. Trimming took 1 base from V and 5 from J, leaving 12 bases between them. The CDR3 loop is CASSQAQGQHNSPLHF. The CDR3 nucleotides read TGCGCCAGCAGCCAAGCCCAGGGTCAACATAATTCACCCCTCCACTTT.

In this sample, this clone turned up once. This rearrangement joins TRBV5-1 to TRBJ1-1; TRBD1 aligns across 7 bases. The CDR3 consists of 14 residues. Looked up from germline, CDR1 is SGHRS and CDR2 is YFSETQ. Trimming took 3 bases from V and 1 from J; bases not matched to a gene: 3. The CDR3 loop reads CASSSGTENTEAFF. The CDR3 region has the DNA TGCGCCAGCAGCTCGGGGACAGAGAACACTGAAGCTTTCTTT.

The CDR3 coding sequence is TGTGCCAGCAGCCGCCCAGCAGGGTTGCGAACTGAAGCTTTCTTT. It is translated as CASSRPAGLRTEAFF. This chain connects TRBV14 to TRBJ1-1, with D possibly TRBD1 on 5 matching bases. This CDR3 is 15 amino acids long. Looked up from germline, CDR1 is SGHDN and CDR2 is FVKESK. The V and J ends lost 4 bases and 5 bases respectively, with 17 bases between them.